A selection of T cell receptor beta chains follows, all from one sample in a study of long-term antiretroviral therapy in people with HIV. Assay: immunoSEQ multiplex PCR; the TCRdb copy retains only in-frame clones and omits some. The sample records 45,000 to 50,000 clones, roughly four fifths being singletons. The input for sequencing was unsorted PBMCs, taken 0.8 years after starting antiretroviral therapy. The receptor set was obtained from a young woman with HIV. Each CDR3 is given with its conserved first and last residue. D genes are given only for firm matches.

j_gene: TRBJ2-7
v_gene: TRBV29-1
d_gene: TRBD2
CDR3aa: CSVEGTSGTYEQYF

j_gene: TRBJ1-3
v_gene: TRBV19
d_gene: .
CDR3aa: CAVIEPGNTIYF

j_gene: TRBJ2-2
v_gene: TRBV21-1
d_gene: .
CDR3aa: CASSKVPAGGPNTGELFF

j_gene: TRBJ2-3
v_gene: TRBV7-2
d_gene: TRBD2
CDR3aa: CASSWGGLSTDTQYF

j_gene: TRBJ1-3
v_gene: TRBV6-5
d_gene: .
CDR3aa: CASSVTDHSGNTIYF

j_gene: TRBJ1-5
v_gene: TRBV2
d_gene: .
CDR3aa: CASREWGGGQPQHF

j_gene: TRBJ2-4
v_gene: TRBV14
d_gene: TRBD1
CDR3aa: CASSLGQGASKNIQYF

j_gene: TRBJ2-7
v_gene: TRBV7-2
d_gene: .
CDR3aa: CASSLGGGGKRSEQYF

j_gene: TRBJ2-1
v_gene: TRBV27
d_gene: TRBD1
CDR3aa: CASSLGPGQGWNEQFF

j_gene: .
v_gene: TRBV4-1
d_gene: .
CDR3aa: CAASGDPGSYEQYF

j_gene: TRBJ1-2
v_gene: TRBV27
d_gene: TRBD1
CDR3aa: CASSRRTGDGYTF

j_gene: TRBJ2-5
v_gene: TRBV23-1
d_gene: TRBD1
CDR3aa: CASSQFRGLSGTGREETQYF

j_gene: TRBJ2-3
v_gene: TRBV27
d_gene: .
CDR3aa: CASSLNGGIYSTDTQYF

j_gene: TRBJ2-7
v_gene: TRBV19
d_gene: TRBD2
CDR3aa: CASRRLAGDYEQYF

j_gene: TRBJ2-3
v_gene: TRBV6-5
d_gene: TRBD2
CDR3aa: CASSSSSGRVDTQYF

j_gene: TRBJ1-2
v_gene: TRBV5-4
d_gene: .
CDR3aa: CASSSGAYGYTF

j_gene: TRBJ2-5
v_gene: TRBV7-8
d_gene: TRBD1
CDR3aa: CASSSPTGGEETQYF

j_gene: TRBJ1-4
v_gene: TRBV25-1
d_gene: TRBD1
CDR3aa: CASSERDRDEKLFF

j_gene: TRBJ2-3
v_gene: TRBV5-5
d_gene: .
CDR3aa: CASTGGRFSTDTQYF

j_gene: TRBJ1-5
v_gene: TRBV5-8
d_gene: TRBD1
CDR3aa: CASSSPWTGDNQPQHF

j_gene: TRBJ2-7
v_gene: TRBV10-3
d_gene: .
CDR3aa: CAISGVKTGASYEQYF

j_gene: TRBJ2-7
v_gene: TRBV5-1
d_gene: TRBD2
CDR3aa: CASSLLAGGSYEQYF

j_gene: TRBJ2-4
v_gene: TRBV5-1
d_gene: .
CDR3aa: CASSSNPIGQLNIQYF

j_gene: TRBJ2-7
v_gene: TRBV21-1
d_gene: .
CDR3aa: CASSYPRGLNEQYF

j_gene: TRBJ1-1
v_gene: TRBV7-3
d_gene: .
CDR3aa: CASSLKAGSTEAFF

j_gene: TRBJ2-7
v_gene: TRBV7-2
d_gene: .
CDR3aa: CASSPNSYEQYF

j_gene: TRBJ2-4
v_gene: TRBV28
d_gene: TRBD2
CDR3aa: CASSLAGLAKNIQYF

j_gene: TRBJ2-2
v_gene: TRBV5-4
d_gene: TRBD1
CDR3aa: CASSHTDQGAGELFF

j_gene: TRBJ2-7
v_gene: TRBV4-3
d_gene: TRBD1
CDR3aa: CASSDRGDEQYF

j_gene: TRBJ2-1
v_gene: TRBV9
d_gene: .
CDR3aa: CASNNPGTSYNEQFF

j_gene: TRBJ2-3
v_gene: TRBV19
d_gene: TRBD2
CDR3aa: CASSAGLADSTDTQYF

j_gene: TRBJ1-4
v_gene: TRBV15
d_gene: .
CDR3aa: CAVRGVFDEKLFF

j_gene: TRBJ2-3
v_gene: TRBV7-6
d_gene: TRBD1
CDR3aa: CASSLPRGLTDTQYF

j_gene: TRBJ2-1
v_gene: TRBV10-3
d_gene: .
CDR3aa: CAINPGSYNEQFF

j_gene: TRBJ2-2
v_gene: TRBV5-1
d_gene: .
CDR3aa: CASSLGQGGTGELFF

j_gene: TRBJ1-2
v_gene: TRBV6-1
d_gene: .
CDR3aa: CASEPAPGYGYTF

j_gene: TRBJ2-7
v_gene: TRBV5-1
d_gene: .
CDR3aa: CASSFPGDEQYF

j_gene: TRBJ2-7
v_gene: TRBV27
d_gene: TRBD2
CDR3aa: CASSLGPEVAGVDEQYF

j_gene: TRBJ2-3
v_gene: TRBV27
d_gene: .
CDR3aa: CASSLSAGDYVQGDTQYF

j_gene: TRBJ1-2
v_gene: TRBV4-2
d_gene: .
CDR3aa: CASSQIGAGQNGYTF

j_gene: TRBJ1-1
v_gene: TRBV5-4
d_gene: .
CDR3aa: CASSLSSVVNTEAFF

j_gene: TRBJ1-3
v_gene: TRBV19
d_gene: .
CDR3aa: CASMHRRGSGNTIYF

j_gene: TRBJ2-7
v_gene: TRBV19
d_gene: .
CDR3aa: CASSIDLTTYEQYF

j_gene: TRBJ2-1
v_gene: TRBV6-5
d_gene: .
CDR3aa: CASSYSGNSYNEQFF

j_gene: TRBJ1-3
v_gene: TRBV11-1
d_gene: .
CDR3aa: CASNQATASRGNTIYF

j_gene: TRBJ2-7
v_gene: TRBV23-1
d_gene: .
CDR3aa: CASSQVREGYEQYF

j_gene: TRBJ2-2
v_gene: TRBV7-2
d_gene: .
CDR3aa: CASSLASGTGELFF